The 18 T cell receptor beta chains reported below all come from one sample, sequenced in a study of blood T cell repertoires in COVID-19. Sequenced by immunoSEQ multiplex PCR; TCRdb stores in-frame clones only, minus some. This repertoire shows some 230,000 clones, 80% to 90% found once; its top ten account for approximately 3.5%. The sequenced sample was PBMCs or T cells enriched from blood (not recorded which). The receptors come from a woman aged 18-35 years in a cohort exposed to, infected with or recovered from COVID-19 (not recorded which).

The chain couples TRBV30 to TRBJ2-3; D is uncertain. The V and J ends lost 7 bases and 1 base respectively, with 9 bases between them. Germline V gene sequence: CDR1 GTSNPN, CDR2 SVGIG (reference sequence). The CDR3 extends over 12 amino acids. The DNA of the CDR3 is TGTGCCTATTCCAATGGCACAGATACGCAGTATTTT. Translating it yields CAYSNGTDTQYF. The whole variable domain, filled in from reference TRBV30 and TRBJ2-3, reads SQTIHQWPATLVQPVGSPLSLECTVEGTSNPNLYWYRQAAGRGLQLLFYSVGIGQISSEVPQNLSASRPQDRQFILSSKKLLLSDSGFYLCAYSNGTDTQYFGPGTRLTVL.

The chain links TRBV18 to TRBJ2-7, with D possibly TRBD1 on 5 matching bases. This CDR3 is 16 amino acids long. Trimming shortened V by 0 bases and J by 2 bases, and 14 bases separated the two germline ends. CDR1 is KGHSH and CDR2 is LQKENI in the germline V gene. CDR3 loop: CASSPPGAGQAYEQYF. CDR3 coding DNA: TGTGCCAGCTCACCACCAGGAGCAGGGCAGGCCTACGAGCAGTACTTC.

DNA of the CDR3: TGTGCCAGTAGTATTCGGCGGGGGGGTTCCACAGATACGCAGTATTTT. Protein: CASSIRRGGSTDTQYF. The chain carries TRBV19 and TRBJ2-3; 9 bases map to TRBD2. This CDR3 region has 16 residues. Germline V gene data show CDR1 as LNHDA and CDR2 as SQIVND (reference sequence). Trimming removed 3 bases from V and 2 bases from J; junction bases left unmatched: 6.

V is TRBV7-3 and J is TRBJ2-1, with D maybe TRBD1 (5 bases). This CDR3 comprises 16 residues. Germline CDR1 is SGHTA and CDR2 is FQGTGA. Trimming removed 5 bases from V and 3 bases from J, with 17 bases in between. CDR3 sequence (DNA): TGTGCCAGCAGCCAACCCAACACTGGACACTACAATGAGCAGTTCTTC. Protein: CASSQPNTGHYNEQFF.

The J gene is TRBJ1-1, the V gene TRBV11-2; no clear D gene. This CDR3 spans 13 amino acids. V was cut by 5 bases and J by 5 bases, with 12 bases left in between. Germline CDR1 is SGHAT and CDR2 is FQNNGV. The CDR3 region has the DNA TGTGCCAGCAGCACTGAACGGGAAACTGAAGCTTTCTTT. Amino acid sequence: CASSTERETEAFF.

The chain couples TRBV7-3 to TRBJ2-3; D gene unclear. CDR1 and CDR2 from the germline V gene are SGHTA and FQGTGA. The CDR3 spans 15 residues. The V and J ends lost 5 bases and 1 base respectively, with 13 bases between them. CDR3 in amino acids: CASSQSSGGTDTQYF. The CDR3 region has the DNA TGTGCCAGCAGCCAATCCAGTGGTGGCACAGATACGCAGTATTTT.

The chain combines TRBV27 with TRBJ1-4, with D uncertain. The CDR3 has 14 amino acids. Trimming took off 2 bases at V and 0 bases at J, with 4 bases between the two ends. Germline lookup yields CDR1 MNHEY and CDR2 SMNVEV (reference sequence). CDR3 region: CASSLRATNEKLFF. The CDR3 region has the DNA TGTGCCAGCAGTTTAAGAGCAACTAATGAAAAACTGTTTTTT. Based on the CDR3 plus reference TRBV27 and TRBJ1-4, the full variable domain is EAQVTQNPRYLITVTGKKLTVTCSQNMNHEYMSWYRQDPGLGLRQIYYSMNVEVTDKGDVPEGYKVSRKEKRNFPLILESPSPNQTSLYFCASSLRATNEKLFFGSGTQLSVL.

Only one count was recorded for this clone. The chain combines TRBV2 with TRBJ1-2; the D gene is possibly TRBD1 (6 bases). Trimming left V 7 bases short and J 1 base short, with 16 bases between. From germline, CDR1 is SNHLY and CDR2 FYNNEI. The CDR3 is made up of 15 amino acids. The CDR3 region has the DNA TGTGCCAGCATCATCCGGGACACCCTTAACTATGGCTACACCTTC. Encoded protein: CASIIRDTLNYGYTF.

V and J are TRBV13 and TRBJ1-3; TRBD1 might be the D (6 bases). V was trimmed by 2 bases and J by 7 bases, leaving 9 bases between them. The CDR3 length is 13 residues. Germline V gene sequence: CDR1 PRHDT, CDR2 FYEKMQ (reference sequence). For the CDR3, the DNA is TGTGCCAGCAGCTTACAACAGGGCAACACCATATATTTT. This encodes CASSLQQGNTIYF.

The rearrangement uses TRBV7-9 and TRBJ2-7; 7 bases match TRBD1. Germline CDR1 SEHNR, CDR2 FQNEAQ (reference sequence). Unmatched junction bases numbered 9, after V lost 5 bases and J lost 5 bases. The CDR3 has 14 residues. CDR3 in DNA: TGTGCCAGCAGCCCCCGGGACAGCTACGACGAGCAGTACTTC. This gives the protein CASSPRDSYDEQYF.

CDR3 DNA: TGTGCCAGCAGCATCCAAATCTGGGGGACAGGGAACTATGGCTACACCTTC. This sequence encodes CASSIQIWGTGNYGYTF. The rearrangement links TRBV11-3 to TRBJ1-2; 9 bases match TRBD1. The length of the CDR3 is 17 residues. Germline V gives CDR1 SGHNT, CDR2 YENEEA. V was pared by 5 bases and J by 2 bases, with 12 bases of the junction left unmatched.

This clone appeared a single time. The CDR3 reads CASSFRDSQTEAFF. DNA of the CDR3: TGTGCCAGCAGCTTCAGGGACAGCCAAACTGAAGCTTTCTTT. The V and J genes are TRBV5-4 and TRBJ1-1; 7 positions agree with TRBD1. Per germline, CDR1 SGHNT and CDR2 YYREEE (reference sequence). Trimming cost V 2 bases and J 5 bases; bases outside gene matches: 6. This CDR3 is built from 14 residues.

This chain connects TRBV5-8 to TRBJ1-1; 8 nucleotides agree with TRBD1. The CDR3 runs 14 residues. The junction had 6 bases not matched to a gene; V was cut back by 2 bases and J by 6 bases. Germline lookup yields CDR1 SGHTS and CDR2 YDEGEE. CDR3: CASSFNDRGAEAFF. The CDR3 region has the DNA TGTGCCAGCAGCTTCAACGACAGGGGTGCTGAAGCTTTCTTT.

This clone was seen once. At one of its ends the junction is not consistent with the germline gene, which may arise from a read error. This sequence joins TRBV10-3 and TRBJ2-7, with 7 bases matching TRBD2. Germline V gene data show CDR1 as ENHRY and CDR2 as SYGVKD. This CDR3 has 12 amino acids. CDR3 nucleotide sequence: TGTGCCATCAGTGAAGAGGCGGGAGTTTATTTTTTC. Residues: CAISEEAGVYFF.

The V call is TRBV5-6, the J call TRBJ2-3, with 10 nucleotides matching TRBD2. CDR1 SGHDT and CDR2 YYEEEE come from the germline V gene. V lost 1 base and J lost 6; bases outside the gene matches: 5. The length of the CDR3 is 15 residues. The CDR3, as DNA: TGTGCCAGCAGCTTGTGGCTAGCGGGAGCCGATACGCAGTATTTT. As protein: CASSLWLAGADTQYF.

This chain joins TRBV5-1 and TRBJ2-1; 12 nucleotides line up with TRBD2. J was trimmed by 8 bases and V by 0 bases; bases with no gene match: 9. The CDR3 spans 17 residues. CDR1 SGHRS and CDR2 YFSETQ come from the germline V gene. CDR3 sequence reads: CASSLERLAGVKHEQFF. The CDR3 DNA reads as TGCGCCAGCAGCTTGGAGAGACTAGCGGGAGTTAAGCATGAGCAGTTCTTC.

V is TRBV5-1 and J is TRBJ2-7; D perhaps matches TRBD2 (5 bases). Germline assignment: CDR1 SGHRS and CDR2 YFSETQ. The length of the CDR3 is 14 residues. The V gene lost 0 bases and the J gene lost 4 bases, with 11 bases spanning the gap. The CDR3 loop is CASSLDVGEYEQYF. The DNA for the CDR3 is TGCGCCAGCAGCTTGGATGTCGGGGAGTACGAGCAGTACTTC.

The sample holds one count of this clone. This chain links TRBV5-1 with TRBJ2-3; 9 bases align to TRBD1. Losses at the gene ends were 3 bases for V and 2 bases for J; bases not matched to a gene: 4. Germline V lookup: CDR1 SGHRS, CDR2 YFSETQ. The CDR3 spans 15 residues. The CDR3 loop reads CASSSGQGHTDTQYF. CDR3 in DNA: TGCGCCAGCAGCTCGGGACAGGGCCACACAGATACGCAGTATTTT.